Below, one T cell receptor (beta chain) is given with its context. The antigen is unknown. This entry comes from a study of cytomegalovirus exposure and HLA in healthy donors. Whole-study results and caveats: The classifier reportedly diagnosed cytomegalovirus status with high sensitivity and specificity.

The PCR employed 60 Vbeta primers together with 13 Jbeta primers. Generated by immunoSEQ multiplex PCR, the TCRdb table keeps only in-frame clones and is missing some. The table has more than 200,000 clones, about 75% seen once. The receptor was isolated from a man between 18 and 35 years old in good health and CMV-seronegative. The sequenced sample consisted of PBMCs.

In DNA form, the CDR3 reads TGTGCCAGCTCACCGGAGGGACTCTTCTACGAGCAGTACTTC. Translating it yields CASSPEGLFYEQYF. V and J are TRBV18 and TRBJ2-7, with D possibly being TRBD2 (6 bases). CDR3 length: 14 residues. V gave up 3 bases and J gave up 3 bases, with 12 bases separating them. Germline V gene sequence: CDR1 KGHSH, CDR2 LQKENI.